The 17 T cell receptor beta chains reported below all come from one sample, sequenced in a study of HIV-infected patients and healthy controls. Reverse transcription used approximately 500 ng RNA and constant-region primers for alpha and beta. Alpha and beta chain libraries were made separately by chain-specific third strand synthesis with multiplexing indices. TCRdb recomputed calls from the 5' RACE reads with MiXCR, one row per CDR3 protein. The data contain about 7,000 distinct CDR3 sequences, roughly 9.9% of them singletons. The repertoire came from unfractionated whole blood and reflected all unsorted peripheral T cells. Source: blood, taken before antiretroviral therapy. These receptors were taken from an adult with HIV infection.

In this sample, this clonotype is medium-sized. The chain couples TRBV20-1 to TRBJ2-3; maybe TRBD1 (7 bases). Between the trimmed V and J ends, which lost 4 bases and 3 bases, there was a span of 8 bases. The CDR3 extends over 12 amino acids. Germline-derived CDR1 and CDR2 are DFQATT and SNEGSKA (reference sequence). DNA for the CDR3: TGCAGTGCTACAGGGGGGACAGATACGCAGTATTTT. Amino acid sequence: CSATGGTDTQYF.

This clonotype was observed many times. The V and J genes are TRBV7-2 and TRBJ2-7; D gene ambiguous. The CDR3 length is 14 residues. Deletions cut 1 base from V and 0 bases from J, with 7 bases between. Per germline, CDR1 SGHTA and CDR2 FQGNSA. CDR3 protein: CASSLDHNSYEQYF. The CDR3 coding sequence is TGTGCCAGCAGCTTAGATCACAACTCCTACGAGCAGTACTTC. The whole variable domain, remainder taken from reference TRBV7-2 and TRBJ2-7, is GAGVSQSPSNKVTEKGKDVELRCDPISGHTALYWYRQSLGQGLEFLIYFQGNSAPDKSGLPSDRFSAERTGGSVSTLTIQRTQQEDSAVYLCASSLDHNSYEQYFGPGTRLTVT.

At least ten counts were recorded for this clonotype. This chain's CDR3 is CASSFLDRRSSYNSPLHF. The CDR3 DNA reads TGCGCCAGCAGCTTCCTCGACAGGCGATCCTCCTATAATTCACCCCTCCACTTT. The genes are TRBV5-1 and TRBJ1-6; D possibly corresponds to TRBD1 (6 bases). V lost 2 bases and J 0 bases, leaving 15 bases between the germline ends. This CDR3 contains 18 residues. Germline V gene lookup returns CDR1 SGHRS and CDR2 YFSETQ.

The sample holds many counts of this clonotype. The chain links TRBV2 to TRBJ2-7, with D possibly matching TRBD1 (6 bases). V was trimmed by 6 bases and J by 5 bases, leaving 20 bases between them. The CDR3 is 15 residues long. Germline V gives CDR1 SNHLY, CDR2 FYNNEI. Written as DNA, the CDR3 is TGTGCCAGCAGGGTGGGCAGCCAGGGGAACAACGAGCAGTACTTC. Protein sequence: CASRVGSQGNNEQYF.

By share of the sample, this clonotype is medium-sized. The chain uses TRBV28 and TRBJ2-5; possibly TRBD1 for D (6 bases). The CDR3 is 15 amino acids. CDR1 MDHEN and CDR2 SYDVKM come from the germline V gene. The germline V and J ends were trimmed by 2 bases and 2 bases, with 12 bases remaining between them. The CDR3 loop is CASSLRGTLQETQYF. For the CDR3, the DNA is TGTGCCAGCAGTTTAAGGGGGACCTTGCAAGAGACCCAGTACTTC.

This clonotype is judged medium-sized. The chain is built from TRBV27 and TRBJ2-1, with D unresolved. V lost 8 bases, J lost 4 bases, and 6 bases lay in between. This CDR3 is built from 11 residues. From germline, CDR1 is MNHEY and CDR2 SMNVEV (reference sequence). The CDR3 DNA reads TGTGCCAGCGGCCCTTACAATGAGCAGTTCTTC. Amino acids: CASGPYNEQFF.

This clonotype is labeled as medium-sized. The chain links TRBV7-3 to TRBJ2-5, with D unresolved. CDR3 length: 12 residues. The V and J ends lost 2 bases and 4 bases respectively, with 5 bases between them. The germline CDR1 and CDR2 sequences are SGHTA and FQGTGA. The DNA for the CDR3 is TGTGCCAGCAGCTTAGACGGAGAGACCCAGTACTTC. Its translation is CASSLDGETQYF.

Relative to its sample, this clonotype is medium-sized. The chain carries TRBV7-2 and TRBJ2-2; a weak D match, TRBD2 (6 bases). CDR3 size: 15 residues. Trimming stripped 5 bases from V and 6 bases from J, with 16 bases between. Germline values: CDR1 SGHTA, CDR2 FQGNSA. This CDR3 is CASSRRATGAGELFF. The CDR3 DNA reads TGTGCCAGCAGCCGAAGGGCGACGGGGGCCGGGGAGCTGTTTTTT.

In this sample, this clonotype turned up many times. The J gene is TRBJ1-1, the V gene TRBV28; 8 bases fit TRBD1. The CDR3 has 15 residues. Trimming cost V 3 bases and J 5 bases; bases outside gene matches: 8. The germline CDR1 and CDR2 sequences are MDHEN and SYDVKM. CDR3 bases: TGTGCCAGCAGTTTTCAGGGGGCGCCCTGGACTGAAGCTTTCTTT. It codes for CASSFQGAPWTEAFF.

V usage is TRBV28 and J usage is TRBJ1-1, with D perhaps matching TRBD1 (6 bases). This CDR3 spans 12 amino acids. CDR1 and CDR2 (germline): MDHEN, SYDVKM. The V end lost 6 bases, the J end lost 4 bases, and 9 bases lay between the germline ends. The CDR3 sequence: CASRLRGTEAFF. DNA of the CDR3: TGTGCCAGCAGACTCAGGGGCACTGAAGCTTTCTTT.

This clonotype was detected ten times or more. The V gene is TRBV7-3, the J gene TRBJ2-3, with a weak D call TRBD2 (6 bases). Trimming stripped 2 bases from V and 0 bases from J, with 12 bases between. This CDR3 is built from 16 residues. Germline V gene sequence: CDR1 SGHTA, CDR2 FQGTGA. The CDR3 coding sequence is TGTGCCAGCAGCTTACAGGCGGGACTCAGCACAGATACGCAGTATTTT. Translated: CASSLQAGLSTDTQYF.

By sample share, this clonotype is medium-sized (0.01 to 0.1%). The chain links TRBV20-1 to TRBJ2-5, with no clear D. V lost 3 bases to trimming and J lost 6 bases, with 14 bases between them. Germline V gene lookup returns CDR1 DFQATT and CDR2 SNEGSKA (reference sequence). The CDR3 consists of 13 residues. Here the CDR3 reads CSARFTPEKTQYF. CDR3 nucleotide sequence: TGCAGTGCTAGGTTCACCCCCGAAAAGACCCAGTACTTC.

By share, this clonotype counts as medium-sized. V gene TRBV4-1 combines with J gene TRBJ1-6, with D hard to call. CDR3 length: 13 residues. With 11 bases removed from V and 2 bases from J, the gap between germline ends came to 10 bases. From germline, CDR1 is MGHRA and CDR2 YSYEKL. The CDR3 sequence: CAAIAPYNSPLHF. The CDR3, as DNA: TGCGCCGCCATAGCGCCCTATAATTCACCCCTCCACTTT.

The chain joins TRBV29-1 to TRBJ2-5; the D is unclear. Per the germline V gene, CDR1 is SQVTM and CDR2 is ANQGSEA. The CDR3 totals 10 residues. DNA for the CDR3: TGCAGAGTCGTTCAAGAGACCCAGTACTTC. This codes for CRVVQETQYF.

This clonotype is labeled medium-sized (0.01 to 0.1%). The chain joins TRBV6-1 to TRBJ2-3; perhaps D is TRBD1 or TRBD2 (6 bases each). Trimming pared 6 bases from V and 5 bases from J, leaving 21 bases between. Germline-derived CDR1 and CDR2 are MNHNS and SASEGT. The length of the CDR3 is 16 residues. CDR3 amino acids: CASSQGNLGGGDTQYF. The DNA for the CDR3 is TGTGCCAGCAGCCAGGGGAACCTCGGGGGTGGAGATACGCAGTATTTT.

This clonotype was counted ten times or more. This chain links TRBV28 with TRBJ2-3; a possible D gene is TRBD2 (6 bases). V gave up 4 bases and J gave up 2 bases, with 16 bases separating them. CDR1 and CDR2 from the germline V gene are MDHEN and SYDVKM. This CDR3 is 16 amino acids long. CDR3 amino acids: CASSYRLGGDTDTQYF. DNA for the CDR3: TGTGCCAGCAGTTACCGGTTGGGGGGAGACACAGATACGCAGTATTTT. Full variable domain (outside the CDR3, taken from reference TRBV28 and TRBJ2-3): DVKVTQSSRYLVKRTGEKVFLECVQDMDHENMFWYRQDPGLGLRLIYFSYDVKMKEKGDIPEGYSVSREKKERFSLILESASTNQTSMYLCASSYRLGGDTDTQYFGPGTRLTVL.

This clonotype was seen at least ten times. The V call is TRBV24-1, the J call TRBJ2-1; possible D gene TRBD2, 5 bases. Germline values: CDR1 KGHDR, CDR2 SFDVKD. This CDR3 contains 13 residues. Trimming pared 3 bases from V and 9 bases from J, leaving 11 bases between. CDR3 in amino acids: CATSDPNRGEQFF. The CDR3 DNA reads TGTGCCACCAGTGATCCCAACCGGGGTGAGCAGTTCTTC.